This TCR beta chain is drawn from a study of vaccination effects on CD4 cells after COVID-19. Before sequencing took place, the ViraFEST assay used viral peptide pools to expand antigen-specific CD4+ T cells. Culture proceeded for approximately 10 days, and CD4+ T cells were then isolated. Either the BNT162b2 or mRNA-1273 vaccine was given to participants in two doses. With regard to this clone: Antigen: not known.

Assay: immunoSEQ multiplex PCR; the TCRdb copy retains only in-frame clones and omits some. The table has 28,000 or so clones, 83% seen once; the top ten hold about 1.5%. V lost 6 bases and J 6 bases, leaving 9 bases between the germline ends. Looked up from germline, CDR1 is MDHEN and CDR2 is SYDVKM. The CDR3 contains 12 residues. The specimen comprised CD4+ T cells from PBMCs cultured with HCoV-NL63 spike peptides, sampled after COVID-19 vaccination. This rearrangement joins TRBV28 to TRBJ1-5, with unresolved D. The clonotype was recovered from a human donor who received a COVID-19 vaccine. Some clones in this sample may be carry-over from other donors' samples. The CDR3 DNA follows: TGTGCCAGCAGCTACGCTGGTCAGCCCCAGCATTTT. Encoded protein: CASSYAGQPQHF.